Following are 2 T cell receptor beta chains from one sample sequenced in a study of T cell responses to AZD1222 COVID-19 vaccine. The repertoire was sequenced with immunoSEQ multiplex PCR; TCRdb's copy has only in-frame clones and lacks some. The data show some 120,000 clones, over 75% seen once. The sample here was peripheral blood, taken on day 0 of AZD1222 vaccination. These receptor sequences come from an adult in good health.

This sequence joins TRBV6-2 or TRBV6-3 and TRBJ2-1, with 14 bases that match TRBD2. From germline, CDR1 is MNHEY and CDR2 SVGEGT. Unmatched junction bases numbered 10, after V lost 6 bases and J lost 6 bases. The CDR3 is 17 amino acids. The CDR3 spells CASSRTSGRWDRNEQFF. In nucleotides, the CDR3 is TGTGCCAGCAGCCGGACTAGCGGGAGGTGGGATCGCAATGAGCAGTTCTTC.

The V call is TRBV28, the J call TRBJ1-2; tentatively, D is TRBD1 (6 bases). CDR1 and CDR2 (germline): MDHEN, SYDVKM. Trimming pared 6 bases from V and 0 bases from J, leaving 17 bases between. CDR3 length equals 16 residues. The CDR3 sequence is CASRPPTGSPNYGYTF. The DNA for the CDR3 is TGTGCCAGCAGGCCCCCCACAGGGTCTCCTAACTATGGCTACACCTTC.